The 23 T cell receptor beta chains below come from one sample, sequenced in a study of beta chain features in type 1 diabetes. Sequenced material consisted of expressed TCRB transcripts (all of the isolated RNA was reverse transcribed). TCRdb's table, derived via immunoSEQ multiplex PCR, lists solely in-frame clones and lacks some. This table has 15,000 to 20,000 clones, about 50% appearing once. The specimen was stem cell memory CD4+ T cells from blood. The source of these receptors is a man between 18 and 29 years old in good health.

CDR3 nucleotide sequence: TGTGCCAGCAGTACAGGGGATACGCAGTATTTT. The encoded protein is CASSTGDTQYF. This chain connects TRBV28 to TRBJ2-3; perhaps TRBD1 as D (6 bases). The CDR3 covers 11 residues. V was pared by 5 bases and J by 6 bases, with 6 bases between. Germline V lookup: CDR1 MDHEN, CDR2 SYDVKM.

V and J are TRBV7-9 and TRBJ2-3; D may be TRBD2 (5 bases). CDR1 and CDR2 (germline): SEHNR, FQNEAQ (reference sequence). The CDR3 consists of 15 residues. V was shortened by 5 bases and J by 2 bases, with 14 bases between the two germline ends. CDR3 DNA: TGTGCCAGCAGCCAAGAAGCGGTATACACAGATACGCAGTATTTT. Encoded protein: CASSQEAVYTDTQYF.

The chain carries TRBV4-2 and TRBJ2-3, with D maybe TRBD2 (6 bases). Germline CDR1 LGHNA, CDR2 YNFKEQ. V was cut by 4 bases and J by 0 bases, with 14 bases left in between. The CDR3 loop spans 16 amino acids. CDR3 bases: TGTGCCAGCAGCCCCGAGCCGGGGACTAGCACAGATACGCAGTATTTT. This sequence encodes CASSPEPGTSTDTQYF.

The chain recombines TRBV15 with TRBJ2-1; TRBD1 might be the D (5 bases). The ends were cut back, 4 bases at V and 8 bases at J, with 21 bases in the middle. CDR1 is LNHNV and CDR2 is YYDKDF in the germline V gene (reference sequence). There are 16 residues in the CDR3. The CDR3 sequence is CATSIRASIGADEQFF. The DNA for the CDR3 is TGTGCCACCAGCATTAGGGCCTCCATAGGGGCGGATGAGCAGTTCTTC. Using reference TRBV15 and TRBJ2-1 for the parts outside the CDR3, the full variable domain is DAMVIQNPRYQVTQFGKPVTLSCSQTLNHNVMYWYQQKSSQAPKLLFHYYDKDFNNEADTPDNFQSRRPNTSFCFLDIRSPGLGDTAMYLCATSIRASIGADEQFFGPGTRLTVL.

The chain carries TRBV19 and TRBJ2-5, with 8 bases lining up with TRBD2. Germline V gene lookup returns CDR1 LNHDA and CDR2 SQIVND (reference sequence). The CDR3 is made up of 12 amino acids. After removal of 9 bases from V and 4 bases from J, the junction contained 4 bases not matched to a gene. CDR3 amino acids: CASGRAGETQYF. In DNA form, the CDR3 reads TGTGCCAGCGGGAGGGCCGGAGAGACCCAGTACTTC. The variable domain in full, completed from reference TRBV19 and TRBJ2-5, reads DGGITQSPKYLFRKEGQNVTLSCEQNLNHDAMYWYRQDPGQGLRLIYYSQIVNDFQKGDIAEGYSVSREKKESFPLTVTSAQKNPTAFYLCASGRAGETQYFGPGTRLLVL.

The V gene is TRBV28, the J gene TRBJ2-1; the D is unclear. V lost 5 bases to trimming and J lost 4 bases, with 6 bases between them. From germline, CDR1 is MDHEN and CDR2 SYDVKM. The CDR3 contains 12 residues. Written as DNA, the CDR3 is TGTGCCAGCAGTGCGATTTACAATGAGCAGTTCTTC. As protein: CASSAIYNEQFF.

The rearrangement joins TRBV7-3 to TRBJ1-4; D is unclear. The CDR3 spans 13 residues. Germline loops: CDR1 SGHTA, CDR2 FQGTGA. The V and J ends lost 5 bases and 4 bases respectively, with 8 bases between them. CDR3 bases: TGTGCCAGCAGCAGAGGGAGTAATGAAAAACTGTTTTTT. It yields the protein CASSRGSNEKLFF.

This clone was counted once. The chain joins TRBV20-1 to TRBJ2-5, with TRBD2 as a possible D gene (5 bases). The CDR3 extends over 11 amino acids. CDR1 is DFQATT, CDR2 SNEGSKA, per germline (reference sequence). V dropped 0 bases and J dropped 11 bases, with 10 bases sitting between them. The CDR3 loop reads CSARDPPGQYF. The CDR3 DNA reads as TGCAGTGCTAGAGATCCTCCGGGGCAGTACTTC.

The rearrangement uses TRBV5-1 and TRBJ2-1; 12 nucleotides agree with TRBD1. The CDR3 loop spans 15 amino acids. J lost 9 bases, V lost 2 bases, and 6 bases had no gene match. CDR1 and CDR2 from the germline V gene are SGHRS and YFSETQ. The CDR3: CASSLPGQGAGEQFF. The CDR3 DNA follows: TGCGCCAGCAGCTTACCGGGACAGGGGGCTGGTGAGCAGTTCTTC. The complete variable domain, with remaining parts taken from reference TRBV5-1 and TRBJ2-1, reads KAGVTQTPRYLIKTRGQQVTLSCSPISGHRSVSWYQQTPGQGLQFLFEYFSETQRNKGNFPGRFSGRQFSNSRSEMNVSTLELGDSALYLCASSLPGQGAGEQFFGPGTRLTVL.

V is TRBV28 and J is TRBJ1-2; no clear D gene. V was clipped by 4 bases and J by 4 bases, with 25 bases between them. In germline, CDR1 is MDHEN, CDR2 SYDVKM. This CDR3 comprises 18 residues. CDR3 nucleotide sequence: TGTGCCAGCAGTTACTTGGCCCCTCGGACGGGAGGCGTCTATGGCTACACCTTC. Its translation: CASSYLAPRTGGVYGYTF.

This clone has a handful of counts. The chain is built from TRBV18 and TRBJ2-1, with a tentative D call TRBD2 (5 bases). Germline CDR1 is KGHSH and CDR2 is LQKENI. The length of the CDR3 is 17 residues. V lost 0 bases, J lost 4 bases, and 16 bases lay in between. The CDR3 DNA is TGTGCCAGCTCACCACCTCTTTCGACTAATTCTTACAATGAGCAGTTCTTC. It specifies CASSPPLSTNSYNEQFF.

This clone came up a few times. This CDR3 is CASFPGQNFSPLHF. The CDR3 DNA reads TGTGCCAGTTTCCCGGGACAGAATTTTTCACCCCTCCACTTT. The chain uses TRBV28 and TRBJ1-6, with 7 positions matching TRBD1. CDR1 is MDHEN, CDR2 SYDVKM, per germline. V trimming: 9 bases; J trimming: 9 bases; junction bases outside the gene matches: 11. The CDR3 has 14 residues.

This clone was seen only a few times. The V and J genes are TRBV5-1 and TRBJ2-5; 7 bases are shared with TRBD2. The V gene's germline CDR1 is SGHRS and CDR2 YFSETQ. This CDR3 spans 15 amino acids. V lost 4 bases to trimming and J lost 3 bases; unmatched junction nucleotides: 9. CDR3 sequence (DNA): TGCGCCAGCAGCCATGCCACCGGGAGGAAAGAGACCCAGTACTTC. Encoded protein: CASSHATGRKETQYF.

The J gene is TRBJ1-1, the V gene TRBV7-2; TRBD1 aligns across 7 bases. Germline CDR1 SGHTA, CDR2 FQGNSA. The CDR3 extends over 13 amino acids. The junction had 6 bases not matched to a gene; V was cut back by 1 base and J by 10 bases. This CDR3 reads CASSLETGVGAFF. The CDR3 region has the DNA TGTGCCAGCAGCTTAGAAACAGGGGTGGGAGCTTTCTTT.

This sequence joins TRBV11-2 and TRBJ1-1; 7 bases are shared with TRBD1. CDR1 is SGHAT and CDR2 is FQNNGV in the germline V gene. This CDR3 has 18 residues. The V segment lost 0 bases and the J segment 0 bases; nucleotides outside the gene matches: 10. The CDR3 reads CASSLERSGTAMNTEAFF. The CDR3 nucleotides are TGTGCCAGCAGCTTAGAAAGGTCCGGGACAGCCATGAACACTGAAGCTTTCTTT.

This chain links TRBV29-1 with TRBJ2-1, with D possibly matching TRBD1 (5 bases). V lost 7 bases and J 6 bases, leaving 13 bases between the germline ends. This CDR3 has 12 residues. CDR1 is SQVTM and CDR2 is ANQGSEA in the germline V gene. CDR3 sequence (DNA): TGCAGCGCCGAAGGGGCTTTCAATGAGCAGTTCTTC. Amino acids: CSAEGAFNEQFF.

The chain is built from TRBV7-3 and TRBJ1-1, with 9 bases lining up with TRBD1. V was clipped by 4 bases and J by 4 bases; unmatched bases: 7. The germline V gene encodes CDR1 SGHTA and CDR2 FQGTGA. The CDR3 is 15 amino acids. CDR3 bases: TGTGCCAGCAGCTCTCAGACAGGGGGGGGCACTGAAGCTTTCTTT. It codes for CASSSQTGGGTEAFF.

This chain connects TRBV7-2 to TRBJ2-7, with TRBD2 matching over 9 bases. Germline CDR1 SGHTA, CDR2 FQGNSA. CDR3 length: 15 amino acids. V trimming: 6 bases; J trimming: 1 base; junction bases outside the gene matches: 7. CDR3 residues: CASSPGTSTSYEQYF. CDR3 coding DNA: TGTGCCAGCAGTCCCGGGACTAGCACATCCTACGAGCAGTACTTC.

The chain combines TRBV11-2 with TRBJ1-1; 9 nucleotides agree with TRBD1. The ends lost 3 bases at V and 3 bases at J; junction bases unmatched: 8. This CDR3 is built from 16 residues. In germline, CDR1 is SGHAT, CDR2 FQNNGV. CDR3 sequence: CASSLDRGFGDTEAFF. CDR3 bases: TGTGCCAGCAGCTTGGACAGGGGCTTTGGGGACACTGAAGCTTTCTTT. Variable domain in full (rest from reference TRBV11-2 and TRBJ1-1): EAGVAQSPRYKIIEKRQSVAFWCNPISGHATLYWYQQILGQGPKLLIQFQNNGVVDDSQLPKDRFSAERLKGVDSTLKIQPAKLEDSAVYLCASSLDRGFGDTEAFFGQGTRLTVV.

Comment on this clone: The DNA is left out, because the CDR3 cannot be placed on it with certainty; the CDR3 is given as TCRdb lists it. The chain is built from TRBV7-2 and TRBJ2-1; TRBD2, the D gene given by the table, was not confirmed from the DNA. Germline V gene lookup returns CDR1 SGHTA and CDR2 FQGNSA. The CDR3 has 15 amino acids, counting both end residues. The CDR3 here is CASSTLAGFGNGQFF.

The sample holds a few counts of this clone. The chain joins TRBV2 to TRBJ1-6; D might be TRBD1 (5 bases). The CDR3 contains 15 residues. V lost 2 bases, J lost 9 bases, and 14 bases lay in between. The germline V gene encodes CDR1 SNHLY and CDR2 FYNNEI. The CDR3: CASSETTGGPSPLHF. The DNA of the CDR3 is TGTGCCAGCAGTGAAACCACAGGCGGACCTTCACCCCTCCACTTT.

The sample holds one count of this clone. V gene TRBV19 combines with J gene TRBJ2-2, with 7 bases fitting TRBD1. The CDR3 has 15 amino acids. The germline V gene has CDR1 LNHDA and CDR2 SQIVND (reference sequence). V shed 6 bases, J shed 3 bases, and the junction held 7 bases outside the gene matches. CDR3 coding DNA: TGTGCCAGTAGGAGACAGGGAGTAGACACCGGGGAGCTGTTTTTT. Its translation: CASRRQGVDTGELFF. Full variable domain (remainder filled in from reference TRBV19 and TRBJ2-2): DGGITQSPKYLFRKEGQNVTLSCEQNLNHDAMYWYRQDPGQGLRLIYYSQIVNDFQKGDIAEGYSVSREKKESFPLTVTSAQKNPTAFYLCASRRQGVDTGELFFGEGSRLTVL.

This sequence joins TRBV29-1 and TRBJ1-2; possible D gene TRBD1, 6 bases. This CDR3 contains 11 residues. V lost 7 bases, J lost 6 bases, and 12 bases lay in between. Germline CDR1 is SQVTM and CDR2 is ANQGSEA. For the CDR3, the DNA is TGCAGCGGTCAATCAGGGGATGGCTACACCTTC. It translates to CSGQSGDGYTF.